This TCR beta chain stems from a study of PD-L1 blockade in urothelial cancer. Study-wide context: Patients took up atezolizumab at some point between 2012 and 2014 at 1,200 mg intravenously every 3 weeks. A median blood sample held roughly 150,000 T cells and around 80,000 unique TCRs. At 6 weeks and at 3 weeks (second dose) after treatment start, blood was analyzed.

TCRdb keeps only in-frame clones here, not all; method: immunoSEQ multiplex PCR. The data contain 100,000 to 150,000 clones, 84% of them singletons. The time point is: pretreatment peripheral blood. Individual patients had between 1 and 8 samples, taken pretreatment and on-treatment. The CDR3 sequence is 13 residues long. J lost 9 bases, V lost 5 bases, and 4 bases had no gene match. Germline V gives CDR1 LNHDA, CDR2 SQIVND (reference sequence). The source is a man aged 45 to 65 with urothelial cancer. The chain has TRBV19 and TRBJ2-1, with 10 bases that match TRBD1. The sample in question was PBMCs, obtained around atezolizumab (anti-PD-L1) treatment. Written as DNA, the CDR3 is TGTGCCAGTAGTTCGGGACAGGGGCGTGAGCAGTTCTTC. Translated, it gives CASSSGQGREQFF.